These 20 T cell receptor beta chains share one sample of origin, sequenced in a study of post-analysis software for immune sequencing data. Study observations and caveats: Patients used four to six TRBV segments, including TRBV5-6, TRBV5-1 and TRBV20-1, more often than controls.

What these receptors recognize is not known. Libraries were made from TCR beta cDNA, and they carried unique molecular identifiers. TCRdb re-derived calls from the PCR reads in MiXCR, one entry per CDR3 protein. The sample includes about 460,000 distinct CDR3 sequences, around 40% of them seen just once. Material: blood. The source is a girl aged 10-17 years with multiple sclerosis.

The chain uses TRBV20-1 and TRBJ2-4, with 8 nucleotides matching TRBD2. CDR1 is DFQATT and CDR2 is SNEGSKA in the germline V gene (reference sequence). This CDR3 region has 13 residues. The junction had 6 bases not matched to a gene; V was cut back by 3 bases and J by 8 bases. CDR3: CSASVPGGDIQYF. CDR3 coding DNA: TGCAGTGCTAGTGTCCCGGGAGGGGACATTCAGTACTTC.

This clonotype has more than one count but fewer than ten. This chain uses TRBV4-3 with TRBJ2-1, with 7 bases lining up with TRBD2. This CDR3 contains 13 residues. V lost 4 bases, J lost 10 bases, and 7 bases stayed unmatched. CDR1 LGHNA and CDR2 YSLEER come from the germline V gene. In DNA, the CDR3 is TGCGCCAGCAGCCCTACTAGCGTTGGAGAGCAGTTCTTC. Translating it yields CASSPTSVGEQFF.

The chain couples TRBV20-1 to TRBJ2-7; 9 positions agree with TRBD1. J lost 3 bases, V lost 3 bases, and 9 bases had no gene match. The CDR3 spans 15 residues. Germline lookup yields CDR1 DFQATT and CDR2 SNEGSKA (reference sequence). The CDR3 sequence is CSASVPGQGLYEQYF. As DNA, the CDR3 is TGCAGTGCTAGTGTACCGGGACAGGGCCTCTACGAGCAGTACTTC.

This clonotype occurred a few times. The chain is built from TRBV6-2 or TRBV6-3 and TRBJ2-4; possible D gene TRBD2, 5 bases. This CDR3 is 16 amino acids long. Trimming stripped 2 bases from V and 0 bases from J, with 11 bases between. Germline assignment: CDR1 MNHEY and CDR2 SVGEGT. This chain's CDR3 is CASSYREIIAKNIQYF. The CDR3 nucleotides read TGTGCCAGCAGTTACCGGGAAATAATAGCCAAAAACATTCAGTACTTC.

The chain recombines TRBV12-3 or TRBV12-4 with TRBJ2-4, with 8 bases identical to TRBD2. V trimming: 0 bases; J trimming: 13 bases; junction bases outside the gene matches: 14. There are 16 residues in the CDR3. The CDR3 bases are TGTGCCAGCAGTTTAGCGACTAGCGCACTCCCTAGGGAGCAGTACTTC. It translates to CASSLATSALPREQYF.

The rearrangement joins TRBV29-1 to TRBJ2-1; D unclear. Trimming pared 6 bases from V and 7 bases from J, leaving 16 bases between. Germline V gene lookup returns CDR1 SQVTM and CDR2 ANQGSEA. The CDR3 is 13 amino acids. CDR3 in amino acids: CSVQEPIRNEQFF. The CDR3 nucleotides read TGCAGCGTCCAGGAGCCGATTCGAAATGAGCAGTTCTTC.

This clonotype was observed once. The chain has TRBV20-1 and TRBJ2-5; D may be TRBD1 (6 bases). There are 15 residues in the CDR3. Germline loops: CDR1 DFQATT, CDR2 SNEGSKA (reference sequence). Trimming left V 6 bases short and J 7 bases short, with 24 bases between. CDR3 loop: CSAIPGEFPRRTQYF. The CDR3, as DNA: TGCAGTGCCATCCCAGGGGAATTTCCCCGGCGGACCCAGTACTTC.

Only a few counts were recorded for this clonotype. This chain joins TRBV20-1 and TRBJ1-2, with a weak D call TRBD1 (5 bases). The ends were cut back, 3 bases at V and 4 bases at J, with 12 bases in the middle. Germline V lookup: CDR1 DFQATT, CDR2 SNEGSKA (reference sequence). The CDR3 length is 13 residues. The CDR3: CSASGGNRYGYTF. In nucleotides, the CDR3 is TGCAGTGCTAGCGGGGGGAATCGCTATGGCTACACCTTC.

This clonotype was counted many times. V usage is TRBV27 and J usage is TRBJ2-7; D is unclear. The CDR3 is made up of 14 amino acids. Germline CDR1 reads MNHEY; CDR2 reads SMNVEV (reference sequence). Trimming left V 2 bases short and J 0 bases short, with 8 bases between. The CDR3 coding sequence is TGTGCCAGCAGTTTAGGTCAGAGCTCCTACGAGCAGTACTTC. It specifies CASSLGQSSYEQYF.

This clonotype was detected a few times. This chain joins TRBV7-6 and TRBJ2-7; tentatively, D is TRBD1 (6 bases). Germline CDR1 and CDR2: SGHVS and FNYEAQ. This CDR3 spans 12 amino acids. Between the trimmed V and J ends, which lost 4 bases and 6 bases, there was a span of 10 bases. DNA of the CDR3: TGTGCCAGCAGCTCGACAGGATCCGAGCAGTACTTC. Residues: CASSSTGSEQYF.

The chain couples TRBV4-1 to TRBJ1-2; weak D call: TRBD1 (5 bases). This CDR3 has 15 residues. Per germline, CDR1 MGHRA and CDR2 YSYEKL. The V end was cut by 2 bases, the J end by 5 bases, with 15 bases between. The CDR3 region has the DNA TGCGCCAGCAGCCAATTCCAGGGTGGGGTATATGGCTACACCTTC. This sequence encodes CASSQFQGGVYGYTF.

This clonotype was counted only a few times. V gene TRBV6-1 combines with J gene TRBJ2-7; TRBD1 aligns across 9 bases. Germline CDR1 reads MNHNS; CDR2 reads SASEGT. There are 16 residues in the CDR3. The trim removed 4 bases at V and 2 bases at J, leaving 9 bases unmatched. The CDR3 bases are TGTGCCAGCAGTGCACCAGCGACAGGGGGGGCCTACGAGCAGTACTTC. Encoded protein: CASSAPATGGAYEQYF.

This sequence joins TRBV6-2 or TRBV6-3 and TRBJ2-7; a possible D gene is TRBD1 (5 bases). The CDR3 totals 14 residues. Germline CDR1 and CDR2: MNHEY and SVGEGT. The V and J ends lost 2 bases and 3 bases respectively, with 11 bases between them. DNA for the CDR3: TGTGCCAGCAGTTACGAGACAGAGATCTACGAGCAGTACTTC. Its protein product is CASSYETEIYEQYF.

Concerning this clonotype: A junction end diverges from the germline sequence, so it may reflect a read error. The genes are TRBV7-2 and TRBJ1-1; D unclear. The CDR3 runs to 15 residues. CDR1 SGHTA and CDR2 FQGNSA come from the germline V gene. CDR3 DNA: TGTGCCAACAGCTTAGTCGCAGGCTCGAACACTGAAGCTTTCTTT. It codes for CANSLVAGSNTEAFF.

In its sample, this clonotype was seen a few times. This chain links TRBV3-1 with TRBJ1-2; D gene ambiguous. Germline CDR1 reads LGHDT; CDR2 reads YNNKEL (reference sequence). V dropped 6 bases and J dropped 4 bases, with 12 bases sitting between them. The CDR3 length is 13 residues. The CDR3 DNA reads TGTGCCAGCAGTTTGGGTACAGTCTATGGCTACACCTTC. This encodes CASSLGTVYGYTF.

The V and J genes are TRBV6-2 or TRBV6-3 and TRBJ2-4; the match to TRBD1 covers 7 bases. Germline V gene data show CDR1 as MNHEY and CDR2 as SVGEGT. The CDR3 runs to 15 residues. V shed 6 bases and J 0 bases; nucleotides not matched to a gene: 5. CDR3 amino acids: CASRGQVLAKNIQYF. The CDR3 region has the DNA TGTGCCAGCAGAGGACAGGTTTTAGCCAAAAACATTCAGTACTTC.

This clonotype was observed a handful of times. The rearrangement uses TRBV28 and TRBJ2-1; no definite D call. Trimming pared 7 bases from V and 4 bases from J, leaving 5 bases between. From germline, CDR1 is MDHEN and CDR2 SYDVKM. The CDR3 has 11 amino acids. CDR3 nucleotides: TGTGCCAGCAATCTTTACAATGAGCAGTTCTTC. It specifies CASNLYNEQFF.

The rearrangement uses TRBV20-1 and TRBJ1-6; D unclear. There are 14 residues in the CDR3. V lost 3 bases to trimming and J lost 5 bases, with 11 bases between them. Germline values: CDR1 DFQATT, CDR2 SNEGSKA (reference sequence). Here the CDR3 reads CSASRAANNSPLHF. In nucleotides, the CDR3 is TGCAGTGCTAGTAGGGCCGCTAATAATTCACCCCTCCACTTT.

The chain recombines TRBV2 with TRBJ1-5; 9 nucleotides match TRBD1. Germline V gene sequence: CDR1 SNHLY, CDR2 FYNNEI. V lost 6 bases and J lost 1; bases outside the gene matches: 4. The CDR3 consists of 15 residues. CDR3 nucleotide sequence: TGTGCCAGCAGAACGGGGACAGGGAGCAATCAGCCCCAGCATTTT. It codes for CASRTGTGSNQPQHF.

As for this clonotype: Germline is not matched at one junction end, which may reflect a read error. The chain is built from TRBV11-2 and TRBJ1-2, with a possible D match to TRBD1 (6 bases). Looked up from germline, CDR1 is SGHAT and CDR2 is FQNNGV. The CDR3 is 15 residues long. CDR3 residues: CASSPTGQANYDYTF. CDR3 nucleotides: TGTGCCAGCAGCCCGACGGGACAAGCCAACTATGACTACACCTTC.